This record looks at one T cell receptor beta chain sequence and its context. Sequencing was performed with immunoSEQ multiplex PCR; in TCRdb, only in-frame clones are kept and a portion is missing. Altogether some 97,000 clones are present, 70% to 90% being singletons, with the ten largest covering about an eighth. V shed 0 bases and J shed 7 bases, with 11 bases lying between them. The CDR3 sequence is 14 residues long. Germline CDR1 is SGHRS and CDR2 is YFSETQ. This sample is drawn from a study of blood T cell repertoires in COVID-19. Sequences were obtained from peripheral blood. J is TRBJ1-5 and V is TRBV5-1; D ambiguous. This sequence was found in a man aged 45-65 years with active or convalescent COVID-19. CDR3 DNA sequence: TGCGCCAGCAGCTTGGGCGTCCGAGGACAGCCCCAGCATTTT. This translates into CASSLGVRGQPQHF.